This TCR beta chain appears in the sequencing data of a study of T cell clonality in common variable immunodeficiency. The study, taken as a whole, reports: CVID subjects had higher TCRbeta clonality than healthy controls, most marked in about a third. Common variable immunodeficiency TCR beta sequences reportedly had fewer deletions and N-nucleotide insertions.

Blood samples were heparinized, roughly 5 to 8.5 ml per donor. The CDR3 consists of 16 residues. Trimming at V came to 2 bases and at J to 4 bases, leaving 3 bases not matched to a gene. Germline lookup yields CDR1 KGHSH and CDR2 LQKENI. This clone was seen a handful of times. The antigen is not known. The read gets to within 3 residues of the CDR3 end, and the germline J gene fills in the rest. Libraries were prepared by immunoSEQ multiplex PCR; TCRdb keeps only in-frame clonotypes and omits some of them. This sample shows just over 25,000 clones and no singletons; 24% rests with the ten largest. The chain is built from TRBV18 and TRBJ2-3; 13 bases agree with TRBD2. Sequencing was carried out using peripheral blood mononuclear cells. This sequence originates from a human donor with common variable immunodeficiency. The CDR3 loop reads CASSPGLAGAPDTQYF. CDR3 DNA (partial): TGTGCCAGCTCACCAGGACTAGCGGGGGCCCCAGATACG.